This note documents a single T cell receptor beta chain sequence. This sample was included in a study of blood T cell repertoires in COVID-19. Background on the study: Collection of acute and convalescent COVID-19 samples took place in the United States, Italy and Spain.

In the original processing: Amplifying reference gene primers gave estimates of nucleated cell counts. Generated by immunoSEQ multiplex PCR, the TCRdb table keeps only in-frame clones and is missing some. From that table come the V and J calls and clone size; the DNA was used to work out D and trimming. The data show 100,000 to 150,000 clones, with almost 85% seen just once and about 1.5% held by the top ten. From germline, CDR1 is SGHRS and CDR2 YFSETQ. The CDR3 runs to 17 residues. Unmatched junction bases numbered 4, after V lost 0 bases and J lost 3 bases. Sample: peripheral blood. The TCR originated in a man aged 60-69 years with acute or convalescent COVID-19. The chain combines TRBV5-1 with TRBJ2-1; 12 positions match TRBD2. For the CDR3, the DNA is TGCGCCAGCAGCTTGGGACTAGCGGGAGTGCTCTACAATGAGCAGTTCTTC. Translation: CASSLGLAGVLYNEQFF.